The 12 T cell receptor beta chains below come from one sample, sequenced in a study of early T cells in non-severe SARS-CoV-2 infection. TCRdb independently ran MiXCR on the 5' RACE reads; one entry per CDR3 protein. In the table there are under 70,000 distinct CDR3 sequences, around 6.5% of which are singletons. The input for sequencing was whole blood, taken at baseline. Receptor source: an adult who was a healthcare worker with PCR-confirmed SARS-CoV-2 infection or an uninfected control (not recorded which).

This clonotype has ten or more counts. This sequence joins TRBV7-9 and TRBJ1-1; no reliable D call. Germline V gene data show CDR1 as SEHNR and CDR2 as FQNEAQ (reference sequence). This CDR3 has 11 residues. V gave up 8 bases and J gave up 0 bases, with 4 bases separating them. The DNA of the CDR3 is TGTGCCAGCGGACTGAACACTGAAGCTTTCTTT. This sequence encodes CASGLNTEAFF.

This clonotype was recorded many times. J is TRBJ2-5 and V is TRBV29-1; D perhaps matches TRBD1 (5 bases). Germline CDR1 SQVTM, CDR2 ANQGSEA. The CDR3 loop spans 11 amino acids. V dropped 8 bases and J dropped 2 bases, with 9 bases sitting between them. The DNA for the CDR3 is TGCAGCTCTAGACAGCAAGAGACCCAGTACTTC. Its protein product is CSSRQQETQYF.

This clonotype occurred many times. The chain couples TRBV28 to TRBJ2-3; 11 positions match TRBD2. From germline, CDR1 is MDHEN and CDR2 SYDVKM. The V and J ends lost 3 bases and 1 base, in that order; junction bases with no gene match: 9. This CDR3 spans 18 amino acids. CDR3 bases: TGTGCCAGCAGTTTGGCTAGCGGGAGGTCGACTGGCACAGATACGCAGTATTTT. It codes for CASSLASGRSTGTDTQYF.

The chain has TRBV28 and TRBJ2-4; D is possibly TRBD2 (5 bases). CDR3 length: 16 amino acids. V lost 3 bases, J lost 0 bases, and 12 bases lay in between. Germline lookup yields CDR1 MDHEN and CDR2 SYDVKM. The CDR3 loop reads CASSFEGLLAKNIQYF. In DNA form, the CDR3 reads TGTGCCAGCAGTTTTGAGGGCTTATTAGCCAAAAACATTCAGTACTTC.

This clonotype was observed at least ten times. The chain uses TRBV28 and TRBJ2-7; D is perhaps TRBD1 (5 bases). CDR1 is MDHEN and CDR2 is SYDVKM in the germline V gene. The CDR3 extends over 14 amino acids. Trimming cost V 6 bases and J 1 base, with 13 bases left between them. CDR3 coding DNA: TGTGCCAGCAGAACAGGTTTTAGTTCCTACGAGCAGTACTTC. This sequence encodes CASRTGFSSYEQYF. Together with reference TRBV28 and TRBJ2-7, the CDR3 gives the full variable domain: DVKVTQSSRYLVKRTGEKVFLECVQDMDHENMFWYRQDPGLGLRLIYFSYDVKMKEKGDIPEGYSVSREKKERFSLILESASTNQTSMYLCASRTGFSSYEQYFGPGTRLTVT.

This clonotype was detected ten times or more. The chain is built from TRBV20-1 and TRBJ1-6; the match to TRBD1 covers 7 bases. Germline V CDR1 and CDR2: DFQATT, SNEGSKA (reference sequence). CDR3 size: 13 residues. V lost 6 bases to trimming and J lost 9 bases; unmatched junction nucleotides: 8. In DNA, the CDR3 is TGCAGTGCGGGGACAGTCCGGGGTTCACCCCTCCACTTT. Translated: CSAGTVRGSPLHF.

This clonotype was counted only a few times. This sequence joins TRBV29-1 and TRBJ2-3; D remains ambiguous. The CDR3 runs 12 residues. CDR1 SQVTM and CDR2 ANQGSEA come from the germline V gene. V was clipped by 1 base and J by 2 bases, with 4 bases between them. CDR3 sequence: CSVEASTDTQYF. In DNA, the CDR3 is TGCAGCGTTGAAGCGTCCACAGATACGCAGTATTTT.

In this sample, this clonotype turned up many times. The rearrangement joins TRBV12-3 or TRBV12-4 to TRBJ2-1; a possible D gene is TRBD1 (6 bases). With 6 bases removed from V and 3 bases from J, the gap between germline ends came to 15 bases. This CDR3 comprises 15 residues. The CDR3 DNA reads TGTGCCAGCAGAAAAGGGACAATAAGCTACAATGAGCAGTTCTTC. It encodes CASRKGTISYNEQFF.

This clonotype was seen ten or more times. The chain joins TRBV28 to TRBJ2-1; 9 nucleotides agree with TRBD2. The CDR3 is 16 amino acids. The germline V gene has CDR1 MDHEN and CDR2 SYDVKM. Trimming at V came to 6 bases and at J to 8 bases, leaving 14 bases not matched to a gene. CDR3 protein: CASRYRPGLANDEQFF. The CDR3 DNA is TGTGCCAGCAGGTACAGACCGGGACTAGCTAACGATGAGCAGTTCTTC.

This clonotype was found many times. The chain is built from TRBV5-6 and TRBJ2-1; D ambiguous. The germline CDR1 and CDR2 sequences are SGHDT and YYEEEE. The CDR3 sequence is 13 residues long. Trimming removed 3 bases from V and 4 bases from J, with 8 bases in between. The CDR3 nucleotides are TGTGCCAGCAGCTATCTTGGGTACAATGAGCAGTTCTTC. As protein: CASSYLGYNEQFF.

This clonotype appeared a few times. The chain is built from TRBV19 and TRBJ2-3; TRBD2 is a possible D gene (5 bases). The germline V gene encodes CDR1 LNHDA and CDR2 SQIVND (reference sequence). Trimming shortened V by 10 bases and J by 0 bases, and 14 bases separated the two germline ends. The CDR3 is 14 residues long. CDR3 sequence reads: CAIKPGLSTDTQYF. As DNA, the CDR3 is TGTGCCATCAAACCGGGGTTGAGCACAGATACGCAGTATTTT.

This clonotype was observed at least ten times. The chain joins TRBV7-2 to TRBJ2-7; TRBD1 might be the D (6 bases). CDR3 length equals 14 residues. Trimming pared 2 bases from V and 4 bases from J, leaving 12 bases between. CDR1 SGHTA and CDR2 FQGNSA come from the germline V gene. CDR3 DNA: TGTGCCAGCAGCTTATGGCAGGGGCAGTACGAGCAGTACTTC. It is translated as CASSLWQGQYEQYF.